A single sample gave rise to the 9 T cell receptor beta chains below, sequenced in a study of regulatory T cells in long-lasting Graves disease (dated by TCRdb to the early 2020s). What the time point label conveys for this sample: persistent/refractory GD, antithyroid drugs over 5 years with positive TRAb. For both TCR sequencing and RNA sequencing, RNA was extracted from PBMCs in TRIzol. Library generation was performed with multiplex PCR. Sequenced on an Illumina HiSeq 4000. TCR beta libraries were built with iRepertoire HTBI primers and Arm-PCR amplification of CDR3 regions. TCRdb handled the public reads itself, with Q25 trimming in fastp and clone calling in MiXCR, and kept productive beta chains. Rows merge per CDR3 protein into single entries with the most common DNA and genes. Within this sample are fewer than 450,000 distinct CDR3 sequences, with about a fifth of them counted one time only. Less than 25% of the sample is in the top ten clones.

The source was peripheral blood mononuclear cells (PBMCs), collected when the disease was refractory, from a patient treated with antithyroid drugs. The receptors derive from a female donor with Graves disease.

V usage is TRBV6-2 or TRBV6-3 and J usage is TRBJ2-7; TRBD2 matches 12 bases. The junction had 20 bases not matched to a gene; V was cut back by 6 bases and J by 2 bases. Per germline, CDR1 MNHEY and CDR2 SVGEGT. This CDR3 spans 20 amino acids. CDR3 DNA: TGTGCCAGCAGCCCGACACAGGGGCCCCTACTAGCGGGAGGAACCTACGAGCAGTACTTC. Translating it yields CASSPTQGPLLAGGTYEQYF.

At least ten counts were recorded for this clonotype. V is TRBV18 and J is TRBJ2-5; D is possibly TRBD1 or TRBD2 (5 bases each). This CDR3 has 14 residues. Trimming pared 5 bases from V and 5 bases from J, leaving 15 bases between. The germline V gene encodes CDR1 KGHSH and CDR2 LQKENI. CDR3 bases: TGTGCCAGCTCATCGCTAGGGGAGCGGGAGACCCAGTACTTC. Protein sequence: CASSSLGERETQYF.

This clonotype was picked up a small number of times. This chain uses TRBV9 with TRBJ2-7, with TRBD1 as a possible D gene (6 bases). V lost 0 bases to trimming and J lost 6 bases, with 16 bases between them. This CDR3 has 15 amino acids. Germline V gene sequence: CDR1 SGDLS, CDR2 YYNGEE. The CDR3 region has the DNA TGTGCCAGCAGCGTAGGGGGACAAGGAAGGAGCGAGCAGTACTTC. This codes for CASSVGGQGRSEQYF.

This chain links TRBV19 with TRBJ2-3; D possibly matches TRBD1 or TRBD2 (5 bases each). V was trimmed by 2 bases and J by 4 bases, leaving 10 bases between them. CDR1 and CDR2 from the germline V gene are LNHDA and SQIVND (reference sequence). The CDR3 length is 14 residues. The CDR3 sequence is CASSITRGADTQYF. The CDR3 coding sequence is TGTGCCAGTAGTATAACCCGAGGGGCAGATACGCAGTATTTT.

V and J are TRBV4-3 and TRBJ2-2; D is possibly TRBD2 (6 bases). The CDR3 runs 17 residues. Germline V gene sequence: CDR1 LGHNA, CDR2 YSLEER. V lost 0 bases to trimming and J lost 9 bases, with 20 bases between them. This chain's CDR3 is CASSQDFLGTRGRELFF. The CDR3 region has the DNA TGCGCCAGCAGCCAAGATTTTTTGGGGACTCGGGGACGGGAGCTGTTTTTT.

V usage is TRBV11-2 and J usage is TRBJ2-7; D might be TRBD2 (7 bases). Looked up from germline, CDR1 is SGHAT and CDR2 is FQNNGV. With 2 bases removed from V and 3 bases from J, the gap between germline ends came to 17 bases. The CDR3 has 16 residues. CDR3 region: CASSLYNGGGGYEQYF. CDR3 DNA: TGTGCCAGCAGCTTATACAACGGGGGAGGGGGCTACGAGCAGTACTTC. Supplemented by reference TRBV11-2 and TRBJ2-7, the full variable domain reads EAGVAQSPRYKIIEKRQSVAFWCNPISGHATLYWYQQILGQGPKLLIQFQNNGVVDDSQLPKDRFSAERLKGVDSTLKIQPAKLEDSAVYLCASSLYNGGGGYEQYFGPGTRLTVT.

This clonotype was seen at least ten times. The V gene is TRBV12-3 or TRBV12-4, the J gene TRBJ1-4, with D possibly matching TRBD1 (6 bases). The CDR3 consists of 13 residues. V was cut by 8 bases and J by 7 bases, with 14 bases left in between. The CDR3 DNA reads TGTGCCAGCCGTGGTGCCAGGGGTGAAAAACTGTTTTTT. As protein: CASRGARGEKLFF.

This clonotype was found a few times. This chain joins TRBV7-8 and TRBJ2-7; no firm D call. V was pared by 5 bases and J by 2 bases, with 28 bases between. The germline V gene encodes CDR1 SGHVS and CDR2 FQNEAQ. The CDR3 loop spans 19 amino acids. For the CDR3, the DNA is TGTGCCAGCAGCCCTTATAGGTTCCCCATGGGCCTCACCGCCTACGAGCAGTACTTC. Translating gives CASSPYRFPMGLTAYEQYF.

The chain combines TRBV7-2 with TRBJ1-5; TRBD1 matches 7 bases. The CDR3 runs to 17 residues. Germline V gives CDR1 SGHTA, CDR2 FQGNSA. V shed 5 bases and J 6 bases; nucleotides not matched to a gene: 16. The DNA for the CDR3 is TGTGCCAGCAGCCGTTATGGACAGGCGGGCCAGGGTCAGCCCCAGCATTTT. It specifies CASSRYGQAGQGQPQHF.